This is a list of T cell receptor beta chains from one sample in a study of vaccination effects on CD4 cells after COVID-19. These receptors' targets are unknown. Generated by immunoSEQ multiplex PCR, the TCRdb table keeps only in-frame clones and is missing some. The table has around 53,000 clones, 76% seen once; the top ten hold 5.5%. Source: CD4+ T cells from PBMCs cultured with HIV peptides, taken before COVID-19 vaccination. Receptors originate from a human donor who had a prior SARS-CoV-2 infection. Each CDR3 is given with its conserved first and last residue. Fields, in order: CDR3 length, D gene, V gene, J gene, clone size, CDR3 DNA, CDR3 protein. D genes are given only for firm matches. Rows give clone size only sometimes, using once, few, many, or a class for an expanded clone.

>12|-|TRBV6-5|TRBJ2-2|few
TGTGCCAGCAGTTCCTTCACCGGGGAGCTGTTTTTT
CASSSFTGELFF
>12|-|TRBV6-5|TRBJ1-2|-
TGTGCCAGCAGACAGGGTTACTATGGCTACACCTTC
CASRQGYYGYTF
>14|-|TRBV6-5|TRBJ1-2|-
TGTGCCAGCAGACGCCGGACAGTTTCTGAAGGCTACACCTTC
CASRRRTVSEGYTF
>15|-|TRBV11-2|TRBJ1-1|-
TGTGCCAGCAGCTTAGATCTCGGGGGCGGCACTGAAGCTTTCTTT
CASSLDLGGGTEAFF
>16|-|TRBV4-1|TRBJ2-3|once
TGCGCCAGCAGCCAAGAGGCGAGGGGAGTAAGGGATACGCAGTATTTT
CASSQEARGVRDTQYF
>14|-|TRBV20-1|TRBJ1-4|-
TGCAGTGCTAGTAGGCCAGCAACTAATGAAAAACTGTTTTTT
CSASRPATNEKLFF
>15|-|TRBV27|TRBJ2-7|-
TGTGCCAGCAGTTCCCACCGGGACTCCCGCTACGAGCAGTACTTC
CASSSHRDSRYEQYF
>15|-|TRBV5-1|TRBJ1-4|-
TGCGCCAGCAGCTTCGCTTCCTCAGAGAATGAAAAACTGTTTTTT
CASSFASSENEKLFF
>14|-|TRBV7-3|TRBJ2-2|-
TGTGCCAGCAGCTCCCGGCCTAACACCGGGGAGCTGTTTTTT
CASSSRPNTGELFF
>13|TRBD2|TRBV20-1|TRBJ2-1|-
TGCAGTGCTAGTCCCAGCGGGAGGGACTGGCAGTTCTTC
CSASPSGRDWQFF
>13|-|TRBV2|TRBJ2-1|-
TGTGCCAGCAGGGGGGCCTCCTACAATGAGCAGTTCTTC
CASRGASYNEQFF
>12|-|TRBV5-1|TRBJ2-5|-
TGCGCCAGCAGCTTGGAGCAAGAGACCCAGTACTTC
CASSLEQETQYF
>18|TRBD1|TRBV30|TRBJ1-3|-
TGTGCCTGGAGACCCTTTGGGGGGACAGGGCTAACTGGAAACACCATATATTTT
CAWRPFGGTGLTGNTIYF
>14|-|TRBV3-1/TRBV3-2|TRBJ1-2|-
TGTGCCAGCAGCCAACCTGGGGAGAACTATGGCTACACCTTC
CASSQPGENYGYTF
>15|-|TRBV5-1|TRBJ2-1|-
TGCGCCAGCAGCGTAACAGTGTCAGGGAGCAATGAGCAGTTCTTC
CASSVTVSGSNEQFF